The 17 T cell receptor beta chains presented below share a single source sample, sequenced in a study of technical replicates of blood from a few donors. Assay: immunoSEQ multiplex PCR; the TCRdb copy retains only in-frame clones and omits some. The repertoire includes about 71,000 clones, about nine tenths of them detected once, and over 0.35% sits in the top ten. The sequenced material came from T cells isolated from PBMCs. All receptors come from a human donor in good health.

V usage is TRBV5-4 and J usage is TRBJ2-3; 11 bases fit TRBD2. Germline CDR1 and CDR2: SGHNT and YYREEE (reference sequence). CDR3 length: 15 residues. J was trimmed by 1 base and V by 4 bases; bases with no gene match: 2. The CDR3 DNA follows: TGTGCCAGCAGCGAGGGACTAGCGGGCACAGATACGCAGTATTTT. Amino acids: CASSEGLAGTDTQYF.

The CDR3 sequence is CASSYGAATDTQYF. The CDR3 coding sequence is TGTGCCAGCAGTTATGGGGCAGCCACAGATACGCAGTATTTT. The genes are TRBV28 and TRBJ2-3, with D perhaps matching TRBD1 (5 bases). The V and J ends lost 4 bases and 2 bases respectively, with 10 bases between them. CDR3 size: 14 residues. Germline V gives CDR1 MDHEN, CDR2 SYDVKM.

The J gene is TRBJ2-1, the V gene TRBV9; 10 nucleotides align to TRBD2. J lost 9 bases, V lost 0 bases, and 6 bases had no gene match. Germline V CDR1 and CDR2: SGDLS, YYNGEE. The CDR3 length is 15 residues. CDR3 region: CASSVEQREGPEQFF. As DNA, the CDR3 is TGTGCCAGCAGCGTAGAGCAGCGGGAGGGTCCTGAGCAGTTCTTC.

This rearrangement joins TRBV28 to TRBJ1-5, with D tentatively TRBD1 (5 bases). Germline lookup yields CDR1 MDHEN and CDR2 SYDVKM. The V end was cut by 2 bases, the J end by 0 bases, with 14 bases between. The CDR3 loop spans 17 amino acids. The CDR3 reads CASSLLMGLISNQPQHF. CDR3 bases: TGTGCCAGCAGTTTACTAATGGGGCTGATTAGCAATCAGCCCCAGCATTTT.

The chain is built from TRBV9 and TRBJ2-3; tentative D call: TRBD2 (5 bases). V gave up 0 bases and J gave up 2 bases, with 10 bases separating them. The CDR3 sequence is 15 residues long. The germline gives CDR1 SGDLS, CDR2 YYNGEE. CDR3 in DNA: TGTGCCAGCAGCGTAGTAGAGACTATCACAGATACGCAGTATTTT. Protein product: CASSVVETITDTQYF.

The chain links TRBV29-1 to TRBJ2-1, with TRBD2 matching over 10 bases. CDR3 length equals 15 residues. Germline CDR1 is SQVTM and CDR2 is ANQGSEA. Trimming at V came to 5 bases and at J to 6 bases, leaving 10 bases not matched to a gene. The CDR3 loop is CSVQRAGGISNEQFF. Written as DNA, the CDR3 is TGCAGCGTTCAAAGAGCGGGGGGGATCTCCAATGAGCAGTTCTTC.

V usage is TRBV21-1 and J usage is TRBJ1-5; TRBD1, as called in the table, went unchecked against the DNA. TRBV21-1 is an annotated pseudogene. The CDR3 has 15 residues. The CDR3 region is CASSTLGQGYQPQHF. The CDR3 nucleotides are TGTGCCAGCAGCACTCTGGGACAGGGGTATCAGCCCCAGCATTTT.

V usage is TRBV19 and J usage is TRBJ2-7, with 9 bases lining up with TRBD2. Germline V gene lookup returns CDR1 LNHDA and CDR2 SQIVND (reference sequence). CDR3 length: 13 amino acids. The trim removed 5 bases at V and 6 bases at J, leaving 5 bases unmatched. The chain's CDR3 is CASSLGLATEQYF. The CDR3, as DNA: TGTGCCAGTAGTTTGGGACTAGCAACCGAGCAGTACTTC.

The J gene is TRBJ2-3, the V gene TRBV9; 14 nucleotides agree with TRBD2. CDR1 and CDR2 (germline): SGDLS, YYNGEE. There are 20 residues in the CDR3. J lost 2 bases, V lost 4 bases, and 15 bases had no gene match. CDR3 amino acids: CASSSEGTSGRGGNTDTQYF. The CDR3 coding sequence is TGTGCCAGCAGCTCAGAAGGGACTAGCGGGAGAGGGGGTAACACAGATACGCAGTATTTT. Together with reference TRBV9 and TRBJ2-3, the CDR3 gives the full variable domain: DSGVTQTPKHLITATGQRVTLRCSPRSGDLSVYWYQQSLDQGLQFLIQYYNGEERAKGNILERFSAQQFPDLHSELNLSSLELGDSALYFCASSSEGTSGRGGNTDTQYFGPGTRLTVL.

This clone has a handful of counts. The chain is built from TRBV30 and TRBJ1-4; 12 positions match TRBD1. V trimming: 7 bases; J trimming: 8 bases; junction bases outside the gene matches: 11. Per the germline V gene, CDR1 is GTSNPN and CDR2 is SVGIG (reference sequence). This CDR3 region has 15 residues. The CDR3 sequence is CASTGGQGAREKLFF. The CDR3 nucleotides read TGTGCCTCAACTGGGGGACAGGGGGCGAGGGAAAAACTGTTTTTT.

The chain couples TRBV28 to TRBJ2-7; the D gene is possibly TRBD2 (6 bases). Trimming took off 3 bases at V and 3 bases at J, with 12 bases between the two ends. Germline V gene lookup returns CDR1 MDHEN and CDR2 SYDVKM. The CDR3 spans 14 residues. CDR3 in amino acids: CASSFETRIYEQYF. The CDR3 DNA sequence: TGTGCCAGCAGTTTCGAGACTAGAATCTACGAGCAGTACTTC.

The chain joins TRBV2 to TRBJ2-7, with D unclear. CDR3 size: 15 residues. With 3 bases removed from V and 3 bases from J, the gap between germline ends came to 15 bases. In germline, CDR1 is SNHLY, CDR2 FYNNEI. CDR3: CASSDAGLQYYEQYF. In DNA form, the CDR3 reads TGTGCCAGCAGTGACGCAGGTTTACAGTACTACGAGCAGTACTTC.

The rearrangement joins TRBV7-3 to TRBJ2-1; TRBD2 aligns across 8 bases. The junction had 4 bases not matched to a gene; V was cut back by 2 bases and J by 4 bases. Germline V gene data show CDR1 as SGHTA and CDR2 as FQGTGA. This CDR3 contains 15 residues. CDR3: CASSLAGGPYNEQFF. Here the CDR3 DNA reads TGTGCCAGCAGCTTAGCGGGAGGCCCTTACAATGAGCAGTTCTTC.

The V call is TRBV5-6, the J call TRBJ2-7, with D maybe TRBD1 (6 bases). Between the trimmed V and J ends, which lost 3 bases and 0 bases, there was a span of 13 bases. Germline V CDR1 and CDR2: SGHDT, YYEEEE. CDR3 size: 15 residues. CDR3 loop: CASSSYREFSYEQYF. The CDR3 nucleotides read TGTGCCAGCAGCTCCTACAGGGAGTTCTCCTACGAGCAGTACTTC.

This clone has only one observation. V is TRBV30 and J is TRBJ1-5, with D possibly TRBD1 on 6 matching bases. This CDR3 region has 14 residues. Germline-derived CDR1 and CDR2 are GTSNPN and SVGIG (reference sequence). The V end lost 2 bases, the J end lost 9 bases, and 17 bases lay between the germline ends. Here the CDR3 DNA reads TGTGCCTGGAGTAGGGGGAATAACAAGCGGCCCCAGCATTTT. It specifies CAWSRGNNKRPQHF.

The chain recombines TRBV2 with TRBJ1-1, with D maybe TRBD1 (6 bases). Trimming shortened V by 4 bases and J by 4 bases, and 10 bases separated the two germline ends. Germline CDR1 and CDR2: SNHLY and FYNNEI. CDR3 size: 13 residues. DNA of the CDR3: TGTGCCAGCAGTGTACAGGGTGCCACTGAAGCTTTCTTT. This codes for CASSVQGATEAFF.

This rearrangement joins TRBV11-2 to TRBJ2-1; D gene uncertain. Trimming left V 5 bases short and J 5 bases short, with 19 bases between. This CDR3 spans 16 amino acids. CDR1 SGHAT and CDR2 FQNNGV come from the germline V gene. Written as DNA, the CDR3 is TGTGCCAGCAGCAATAGGAGCGTGGCGAGAAACAATGAGCAGTTCTTC. Amino acids: CASSNRSVARNNEQFF.